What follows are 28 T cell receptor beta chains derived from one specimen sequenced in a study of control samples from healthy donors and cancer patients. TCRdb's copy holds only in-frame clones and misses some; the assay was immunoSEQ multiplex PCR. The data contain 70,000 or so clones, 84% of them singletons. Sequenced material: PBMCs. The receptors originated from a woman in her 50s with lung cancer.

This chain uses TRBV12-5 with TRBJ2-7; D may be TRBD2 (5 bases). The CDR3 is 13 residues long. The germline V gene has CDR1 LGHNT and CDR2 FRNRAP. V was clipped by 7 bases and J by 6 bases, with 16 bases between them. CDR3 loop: CASALILEAEQYF. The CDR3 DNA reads TGTGCTAGTGCCTTGATATTGGAGGCCGAGCAGTACTTC. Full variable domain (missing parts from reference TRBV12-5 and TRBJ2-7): DARVTQTPRHKVTEMGQEVTMRCQPILGHNTVFWYRQTMMQGLELLAYFRNRAPLDDSGMPKDRFSAEMPDATLATLKIQPSEPRDSAVYFCASALILEAEQYFGPGTRLTVT.

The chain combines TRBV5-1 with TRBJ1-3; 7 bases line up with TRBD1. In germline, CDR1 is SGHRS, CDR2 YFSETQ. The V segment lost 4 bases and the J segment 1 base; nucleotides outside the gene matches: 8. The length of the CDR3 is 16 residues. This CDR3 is CASSTQPGQSGNTIYF. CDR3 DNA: TGCGCCAGCAGCACGCAACCGGGACAGTCTGGAAACACCATATATTTT. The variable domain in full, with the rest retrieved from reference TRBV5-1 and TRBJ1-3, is KAGVTQTPRYLIKTRGQQVTLSCSPISGHRSVSWYQQTPGQGLQFLFEYFSETQRNKGNFPGRFSGRQFSNSRSEMNVSTLELGDSALYLCASSTQPGQSGNTIYFGEGSWLTVV.

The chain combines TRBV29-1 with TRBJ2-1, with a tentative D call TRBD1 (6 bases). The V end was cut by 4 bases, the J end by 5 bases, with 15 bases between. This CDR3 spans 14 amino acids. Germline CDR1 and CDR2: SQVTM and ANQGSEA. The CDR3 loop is CSVVRTGLDNEQFF. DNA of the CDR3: TGCAGCGTTGTGAGAACAGGGCTTGACAATGAGCAGTTCTTC.

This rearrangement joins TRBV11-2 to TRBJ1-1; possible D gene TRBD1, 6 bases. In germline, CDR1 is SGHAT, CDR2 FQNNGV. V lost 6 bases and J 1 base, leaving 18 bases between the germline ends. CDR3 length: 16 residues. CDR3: CASRSLRGGWNTEAFF. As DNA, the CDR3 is TGTGCCAGCAGATCCCTTAGGGGGGGCTGGAACACTGAAGCTTTCTTT.

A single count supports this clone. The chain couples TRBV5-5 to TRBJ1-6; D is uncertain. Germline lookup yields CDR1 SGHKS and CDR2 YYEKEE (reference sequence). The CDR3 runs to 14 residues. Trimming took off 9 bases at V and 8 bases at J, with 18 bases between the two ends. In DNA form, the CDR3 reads TGTGCCACCAGGACGGATATAAGAGATTCACCCCTCCACTTT. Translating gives CATRTDIRDSPLHF.

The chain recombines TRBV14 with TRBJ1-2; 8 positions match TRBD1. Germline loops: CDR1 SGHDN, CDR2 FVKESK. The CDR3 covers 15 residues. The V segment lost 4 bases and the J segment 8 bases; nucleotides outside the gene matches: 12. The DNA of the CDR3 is TGTGCCAGCAGCCCTGGACAGGGAATTCTATGGGGCTACACCTTC. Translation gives CASSPGQGILWGYTF.

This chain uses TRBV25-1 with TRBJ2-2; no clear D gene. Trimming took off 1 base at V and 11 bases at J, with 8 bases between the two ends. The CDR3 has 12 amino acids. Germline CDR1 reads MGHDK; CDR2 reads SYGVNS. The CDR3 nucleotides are TGTGCCAGCAGTGAATTGGATGCAGAGCTGTTTTTT. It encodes CASSELDAELFF.

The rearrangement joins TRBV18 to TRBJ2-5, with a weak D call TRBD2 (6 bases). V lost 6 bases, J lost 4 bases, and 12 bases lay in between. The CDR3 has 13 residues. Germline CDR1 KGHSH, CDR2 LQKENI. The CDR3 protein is CASSRDGGETQYF. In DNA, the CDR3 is TGTGCCAGCTCCAGGGACGGGGGAGAGACCCAGTACTTC.

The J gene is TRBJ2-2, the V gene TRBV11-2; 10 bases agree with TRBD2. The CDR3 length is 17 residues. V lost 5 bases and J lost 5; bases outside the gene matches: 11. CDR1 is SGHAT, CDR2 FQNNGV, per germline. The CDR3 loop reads CASSPRGDSGGTGELFF. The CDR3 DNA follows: TGTGCCAGCAGCCCGCGAGGGGATAGCGGGGGGACCGGGGAGCTGTTTTTT.

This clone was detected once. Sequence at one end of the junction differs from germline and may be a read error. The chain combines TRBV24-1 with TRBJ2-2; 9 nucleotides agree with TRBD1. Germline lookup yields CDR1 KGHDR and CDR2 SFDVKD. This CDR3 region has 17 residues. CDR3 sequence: CATSDLQGASSTGELFF. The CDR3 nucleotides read TGTGCCACCAGCGATTTACAGGGGGCGTCCAGCACCGGGGAGCTGTTTTTT.

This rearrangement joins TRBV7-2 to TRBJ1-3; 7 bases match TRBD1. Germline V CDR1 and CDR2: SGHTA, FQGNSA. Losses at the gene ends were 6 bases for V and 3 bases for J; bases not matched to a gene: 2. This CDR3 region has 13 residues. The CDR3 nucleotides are TGTGCCAGCAGACAGGGGTTTGGAAACACCATATATTTT. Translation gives CASRQGFGNTIYF.

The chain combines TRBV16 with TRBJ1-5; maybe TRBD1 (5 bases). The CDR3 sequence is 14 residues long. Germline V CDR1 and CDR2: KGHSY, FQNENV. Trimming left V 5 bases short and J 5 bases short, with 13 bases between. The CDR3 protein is CASSVSGTYQPQHF. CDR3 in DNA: TGTGCCAGCAGCGTATCCGGGACGTATCAGCCCCAGCATTTT.

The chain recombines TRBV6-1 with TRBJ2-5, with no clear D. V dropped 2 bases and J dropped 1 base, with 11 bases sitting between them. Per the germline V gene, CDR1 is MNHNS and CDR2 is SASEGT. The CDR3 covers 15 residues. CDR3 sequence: CASSETRTFQETQYF. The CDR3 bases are TGTGCCAGCAGTGAAACCCGCACGTTCCAAGAGACCCAGTACTTC.

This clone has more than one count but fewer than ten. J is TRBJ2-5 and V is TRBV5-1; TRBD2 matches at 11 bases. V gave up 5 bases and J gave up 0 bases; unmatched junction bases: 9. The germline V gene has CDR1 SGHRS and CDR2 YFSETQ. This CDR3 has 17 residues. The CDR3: CASRAGTSGWYQETQYF. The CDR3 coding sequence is TGCGCCAGCAGGGCTGGGACTAGCGGATGGTACCAAGAGACCCAGTACTTC.

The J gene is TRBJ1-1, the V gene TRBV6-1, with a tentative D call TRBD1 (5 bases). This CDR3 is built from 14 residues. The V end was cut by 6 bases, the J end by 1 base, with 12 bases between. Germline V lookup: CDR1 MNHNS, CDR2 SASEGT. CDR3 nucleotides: TGTGCCAGCAGAGCCGGGACTGAGAACACTGAAGCTTTCTTT. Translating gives CASRAGTENTEAFF.

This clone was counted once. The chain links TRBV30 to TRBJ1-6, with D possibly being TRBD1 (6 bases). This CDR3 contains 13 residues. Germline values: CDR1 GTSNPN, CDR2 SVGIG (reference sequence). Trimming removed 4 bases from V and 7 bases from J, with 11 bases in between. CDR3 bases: TGTGCCTGGATCGGAGGGGGGAATTCACCCCTCCACTTT. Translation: CAWIGGGNSPLHF.

DNA of the CDR3: TGTGCCAGCAGCCCCGGGACAGAGTATGGCTACACCTTC. Translation gives CASSPGTEYGYTF. This chain uses TRBV7-9 with TRBJ1-2; 7 bases match TRBD1. This CDR3 spans 13 amino acids. Germline V gives CDR1 SEHNR, CDR2 FQNEAQ (reference sequence). Trimming cost V 5 bases and J 5 bases; bases outside gene matches: 5. Drawing the rest from reference TRBV7-9 and TRBJ1-2, the complete variable domain is DTGVSQNPRHKITKRGQNVTFRCDPISEHNRLYWYRQTLGQGPEFLTYFQNEAQLEKSRLLSDRFSAERPKGSFSTLEIQRTEQGDSAMYLCASSPGTEYGYTFGSGTRLTVV.

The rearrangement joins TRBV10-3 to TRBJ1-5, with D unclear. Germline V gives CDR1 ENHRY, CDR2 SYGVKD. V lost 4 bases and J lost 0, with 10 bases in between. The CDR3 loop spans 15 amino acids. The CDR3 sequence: CAISATSNSNQPQHF. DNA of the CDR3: TGTGCCATCAGTGCCACAAGCAATAGCAATCAGCCCCAGCATTTT.

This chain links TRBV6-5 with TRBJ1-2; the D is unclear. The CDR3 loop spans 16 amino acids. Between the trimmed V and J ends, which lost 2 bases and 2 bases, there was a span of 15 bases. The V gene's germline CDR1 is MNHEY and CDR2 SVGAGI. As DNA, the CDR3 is TGTGCCAGCAGTTACCAGGCCGCCGAGTCAAACTATGGCTACACCTTC. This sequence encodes CASSYQAAESNYGYTF.

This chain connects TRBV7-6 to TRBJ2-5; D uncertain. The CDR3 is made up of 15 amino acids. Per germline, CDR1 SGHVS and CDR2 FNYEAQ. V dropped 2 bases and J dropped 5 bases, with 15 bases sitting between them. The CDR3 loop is CASSLSTDSRETQYF. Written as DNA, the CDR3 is TGTGCCAGCAGCTTAAGCACGGATTCGAGGGAGACCCAGTACTTC.

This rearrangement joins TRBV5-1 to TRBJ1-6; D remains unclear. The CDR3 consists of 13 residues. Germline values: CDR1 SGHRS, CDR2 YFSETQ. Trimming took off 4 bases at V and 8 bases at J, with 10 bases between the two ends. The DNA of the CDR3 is TGCGCCAGCAGCCCAGTCTCTGATTCACCCCTCCACTTT. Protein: CASSPVSDSPLHF. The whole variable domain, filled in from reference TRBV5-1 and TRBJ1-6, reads KAGVTQTPRYLIKTRGQQVTLSCSPISGHRSVSWYQQTPGQGLQFLFEYFSETQRNKGNFPGRFSGRQFSNSRSEMNVSTLELGDSALYLCASSPVSDSPLHFGNGTRLTVT.

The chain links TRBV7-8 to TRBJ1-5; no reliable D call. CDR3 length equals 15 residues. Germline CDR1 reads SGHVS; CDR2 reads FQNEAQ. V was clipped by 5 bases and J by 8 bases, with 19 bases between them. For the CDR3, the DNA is TGTGCCAGCAGCCGGACCCGGGCCAGTCCCGAGCCCCAGCATTTT. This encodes CASSRTRASPEPQHF. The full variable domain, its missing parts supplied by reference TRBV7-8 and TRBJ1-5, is GAGVSQSPRYKVAKRGQDVALRCDPISGHVSLFWYQQALGQGPEFLTYFQNEAQLDKSGLPSDRFFAERPEGSVSTLKIQRTQQEDSAVYLCASSRTRASPEPQHFGDGTRLSIL.

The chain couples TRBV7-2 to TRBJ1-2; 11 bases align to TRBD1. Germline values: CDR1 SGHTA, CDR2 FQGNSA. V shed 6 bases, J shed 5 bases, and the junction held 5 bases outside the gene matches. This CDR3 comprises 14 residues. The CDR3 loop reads CASSLDRGPYGYTF. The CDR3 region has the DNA TGTGCCAGCAGTTTGGACAGGGGGCCTTATGGCTACACCTTC.

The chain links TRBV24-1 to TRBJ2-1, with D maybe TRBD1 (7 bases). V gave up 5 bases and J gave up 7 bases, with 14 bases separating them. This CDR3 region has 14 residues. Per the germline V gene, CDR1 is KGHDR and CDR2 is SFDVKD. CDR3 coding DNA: TGTGCCACCAGTGTAGGAGGGGGCAGGAATGAGCAGTTCTTC. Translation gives CATSVGGGRNEQFF.

The CDR3 nucleotides are TGCGCCAGCAGTGCAACAGGGAACTTGAACACTGAAGCTTTCTTT. Encoded protein: CASSATGNLNTEAFF. The gene calls are TRBV10-2 and TRBJ1-1, with a tentative D call TRBD1 (6 bases). Germline V gene data show CDR1 as WSHSY and CDR2 as SAAADI. Trimming shortened V by 4 bases and J by 0 bases, and 12 bases separated the two germline ends. The CDR3 is made up of 15 amino acids.

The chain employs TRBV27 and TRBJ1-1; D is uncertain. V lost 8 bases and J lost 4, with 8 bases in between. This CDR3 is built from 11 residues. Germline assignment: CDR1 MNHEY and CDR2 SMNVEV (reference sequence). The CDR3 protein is CASRVGTEAFF. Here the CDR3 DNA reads TGTGCCAGCCGGGTGGGCACTGAAGCTTTCTTT.

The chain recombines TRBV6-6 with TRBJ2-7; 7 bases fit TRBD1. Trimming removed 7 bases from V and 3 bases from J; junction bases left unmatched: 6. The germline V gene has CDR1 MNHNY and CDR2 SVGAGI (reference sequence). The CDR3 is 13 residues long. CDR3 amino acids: CASTLGTDYEQYF. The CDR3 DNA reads TGTGCCAGCACCCTAGGGACAGACTACGAGCAGTACTTC.

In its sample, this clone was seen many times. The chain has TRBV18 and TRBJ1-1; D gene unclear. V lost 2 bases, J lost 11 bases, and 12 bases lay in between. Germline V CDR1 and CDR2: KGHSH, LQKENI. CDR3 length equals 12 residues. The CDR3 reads CASSPVGGSAFF. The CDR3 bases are TGTGCCAGCTCACCAGTTGGAGGGTCGGCTTTCTTT.